A selection of T cell receptor beta chains follows, all from one sample in a study of Ad26.COV2.S vaccination and SARS-CoV-2 variants. This table comes from immunoSEQ multiplex PCR, and its TCRdb copy is limited to in-frame clones, with some not included. The sample yields about 350,000 clones, 86% seen once. Material: peripheral blood, obtained in a trial of Ad26.COV2.S vaccine versus placebo. The receptors come from a person between 18 and 60 years old who received the Ad26.COV2.S COVID-19 vaccine or a placebo. Each CDR3 is given with its conserved first and last residue. D genes are given only for firm matches. The size of a clone is reported for some rows only, either as once, few or many, or as a class for expanded clones.

D gene	V gene	clone size	J gene	CDR3 DNA	CDR3 protein
NA	TRBV5-1	NA	TRBJ1-4	TGCGCCAGCAGCTTGGTTGGGGGCACTAATGAAAAACTGTTTTTT	CASSLVGGTNEKLFF
TRBD1	TRBV28	NA	TRBJ2-3	TGTGCCAGCAGTTCAGGGGGCTTAGATACGCAGTATTTT	CASSSGGLDTQYF
TRBD1	TRBV19	NA	TRBJ2-7	TGTGCCAGTAGTGCCACAACAGGGGCCTACGAGCAGTACTTC	CASSATTGAYEQYF
NA	TRBV4-1	NA	TRBJ1-5	TGCGCCAGCAGCCAAGGCTGGGGGTCCAGGGATCAGCCCCAGCATTTT	CASSQGWGSRDQPQHF
NA	TRBV30	NA	TRBJ1-2	TGTGCCTGGAGTGTCAGGGATCGGGGCTACACCTTC	CAWSVRDRGYTF
NA	TRBV7-8	NA	TRBJ1-4	TGTGCCAGCAGCTTAAGGGCCCCGCGGGAGGAAAAACTGTTTTTT	CASSLRAPREEKLFF
TRBD1	TRBV7-9	NA	TRBJ2-1	TGTGCCAGCAGTCAACCGGGACAGGGTTACAATGAGCAGTTCTTC	CASSQPGQGYNEQFF
NA	TRBV4-2	NA	TRBJ2-7	TGTGCCAGCAGCCAAGAAGGGTACGAGCAGTACTTC	CASSQEGYEQYF
NA	TRBV7-8	NA	TRBJ2-1	TGTGCCAGCAGCTTCGAAATCCCAGGCTACAATGAGCAGTTCTTC	CASSFEIPGYNEQFF
NA	TRBV12-3/TRBV12-4	NA	TRBJ2-5	TGTGCCAGCAGTTTAGGGGGAGCGGAGACCCAGTACTTC	CASSLGGAETQYF
TRBD1	TRBV12-3/TRBV12-4	NA	TRBJ2-3	TGTGCCAGCGGGGACAGAAACACAGATACGCAGTATTTT	CASGDRNTDTQYF
NA	TRBV5-1	NA	TRBJ1-1	TGCGCCAGCAGCCCACAGGAGAACACTGAAGCTTTCTTT	CASSPQENTEAFF
NA	TRBV28	NA	TRBJ1-6	TGTGCCAGCAGGTCTGACACAAGTTCTTCACCCCTCCACTTT	CASRSDTSSSPLHF
NA	TRBV7-9	once	TRBJ1-1	TGTGCCAGCAGCGGAGTTATGGTAGGCACTGAAGCTTTCTTT	CASSGVMVGTEAFF
NA	TRBV7-2	NA	TRBJ2-3	TGTGCCAGCAGCCTAGAACCAGGAGTCAAAACAGATACGCAGTATTTT	CASSLEPGVKTDTQYF
NA	TRBV18	NA	TRBJ2-2	TGTGCCAGCTCGCTACAGGGCACCGGGGAGCTGTTTTTT	CASSLQGTGELFF
NA	TRBV19	NA	TRBJ2-2	TGTGCCAGTAGTCCCGGCAGGGGCACCGGGGAGCTGTTTTTT	CASSPGRGTGELFF
NA	TRBV28	NA	TRBJ1-1	TGTGCCAGCAGTTTAAGGACGATCACTGAAGCTTTCTTT	CASSLRTITEAFF
TRBD1	TRBV15	NA	TRBJ2-7	TGTGCCACCAGGTTTGACAGGGGACCCTACGAGCAGTACTTC	CATRFDRGPYEQYF
TRBD1	TRBV14	NA	TRBJ2-7	TGTGCCAGCAGCCAACTCGGACAGGGCTACGAGCAGTACTTC	CASSQLGQGYEQYF
NA	TRBV28	NA	TRBJ2-7	TGTGCCACCCGTGAGGTGCTAGGTTCCTACGAGCAGTACTTC	CATREVLGSYEQYF
TRBD2	TRBV5-1	NA	TRBJ2-2	TGCGCCAGCAGCTCCCAGGGCGGGAGGGGGAACACCGGGGAGCTGTTTTTT	CASSSQGGRGNTGELFF
TRBD1	TRBV28	NA	TRBJ1-3	TGTGCCAGCAGTTCCGGACAGGGGGCATTCGGAAACACCATATATTTT	CASSSGQGAFGNTIYF
TRBD2	TRBV5-1	NA	TRBJ2-1	TGCGCCAGCAGCTTGACGGCGGGGGGCCTTAGGAATGAGCAGTTCTTC	CASSLTAGGLRNEQFF
TRBD1	TRBV5-4	NA	TRBJ1-4	TGTGCCAGCAGCCCGGGACAGGTCACTGAAAAACTGTTTTTT	CASSPGQVTEKLFF
NA	TRBV7-9	NA	TRBJ2-2	TGTGCCAGCAGCTTAGTCGGTCTTTTAGGACGGACGAACACCGGGGAGCTGTTTTTT	CASSLVGLLGRTNTGELFF
NA	TRBV4-1	NA	TRBJ1-1	TGCGCCAGCAGCCGAGGTCGCTTGAACACTGAAGCTTTCTTT	CASSRGRLNTEAFF
TRBD1	TRBV7-2	NA	TRBJ1-3	TGTGCCAGCAGCCCAGACAGGGGCTCTGGAAACACCATATATTTT	CASSPDRGSGNTIYF
TRBD2	TRBV3-1/TRBV3-2	NA	TRBJ2-2	TGTGCCAGCAGCCAAGTTAGCGGGGGGTTTGGCGGGGAGCTGTTTTTT	CASSQVSGGFGGELFF
TRBD2	TRBV7-3	NA	TRBJ2-3	TGTGCCAGCAGCTTAACCGGGACTAGCGGGAGGGGGCAGTATTTT	CASSLTGTSGRGQYF
NA	TRBV10-1	NA	TRBJ2-3	TGCGCCAGCAGTGAGGAGGGGACACTTTTAACAGATACGCAGTATTTT	CASSEEGTLLTDTQYF
NA	TRBV4-1	few	TRBJ2-7	TGCGCCAGCAGCCAGACCGTTACCTACGAGCAGTACTTC	CASSQTVTYEQYF
NA	TRBV3-1/TRBV3-2	NA	TRBJ1-5	TGTGCCAGCAGCCAAGATCAGGGGTCTCCCACTCCCCAGCATTTT	CASSQDQGSPTPQHF
NA	TRBV9	NA	TRBJ1-6	TGTGCCAGCAGCGTAACCGGGGAAGGCTCACCCCTCCACTTT	CASSVTGEGSPLHF
TRBD1	TRBV5-1	few	TRBJ1-5	TGCGCCAGCAGCTCGGGACAGGAGGGACAGCCCCAGCATTTT	CASSSGQEGQPQHF
NA	TRBV29-1	NA	TRBJ2-5	TGCAGCGTTGGGGGCCGGGGGACCCAAGAGACCCAGTACTTC	CSVGGRGTQETQYF
NA	TRBV27	NA	TRBJ2-7	TGTGCCAGCAGTGACCTTGTGGGACGGAATGCAGAGCAGTACTTC	CASSDLVGRNAEQYF
NA	TRBV19	NA	TRBJ2-7	TGTGCCAGTAGTCACGGTGGGGCAGGTCGATACGAGCAGTACTTC	CASSHGGAGRYEQYF
NA	TRBV5-1	NA	TRBJ1-3	TGCGCCAGTACGGAAGGGTCGGGAAACACCATATATTTT	CASTEGSGNTIYF
TRBD2	TRBV10-3	NA	TRBJ2-7	TGTGCCCTGGGGACTAGCGGGAGCTACGAGCAGTACTTC	CALGTSGSYEQYF
NA	TRBV4-1	NA	TRBJ1-2	TGCGCCAGCAGCCAAGGGGTAGGGAAGAATGGCTACACCTTC	CASSQGVGKNGYTF
TRBD2	TRBV9	NA	TRBJ2-7	TGTGCCAGCAGCGTAGGGGGACTAGCGAGCGAGCAGTACTTC	CASSVGGLASEQYF
NA	TRBV28	NA	TRBJ1-6	TGTGCCAGCAGTTCGCATAGCTCCTATAATTCACCCCTCCACTTT	CASSSHSSYNSPLHF
TRBD1	TRBV5-8	NA	TRBJ1-1	TGTGCCAGCTTGCCGGGACAGAGGGCGAACACTGAAGCTTTCTTT	CASLPGQRANTEAFF
NA	TRBV11-2	NA	TRBJ2-7	TGTGCCAGCAGCTTTTTTAGCAAGTCGGGATACGAGCAGTACTTC	CASSFFSKSGYEQYF
NA	TRBV4-1	few	TRBJ2-1	TGCGCCAGCAGCAAAACCGGGACCAACTACAATGAGCAGTTCTTC	CASSKTGTNYNEQFF
NA	TRBV6-5	NA	TRBJ1-5	TGTGCCAGCAGGAAGGGGGGCGATCAGCCCCAGCATTTT	CASRKGGDQPQHF
TRBD1	TRBV14	NA	TRBJ2-1	TGTGCCAGCAGCCAGCCCGGAACTAGACAGGGCAATGAGCAGTTCTTC	CASSQPGTRQGNEQFF
NA	TRBV10-2	NA	TRBJ1-1	TGCGCCAGCCGGAGGACGACTCGGGGAAGGGACACTGAAGCTTTCTTT	CASRRTTRGRDTEAFF
TRBD1	TRBV7-3	NA	TRBJ2-5	TGTGCCAGCAGCCCGAGGGGGCGTGAGACCCAGTACTTC	CASSPRGRETQYF
NA	TRBV7-3	NA	TRBJ2-2	TGTGCCAGCAGCTCGGCACTGCACCTGGGCACCGGGGAGCTGTTTTTT	CASSSALHLGTGELFF
TRBD1	TRBV4-3	NA	TRBJ1-4	TGCGCCAGCAGCCTCCTCCGAGGACAGGGGGTTCAGGGTAATGAAAAACTGTTTTTT	CASSLLRGQGVQGNEKLFF